One sample yielded the 16 T cell receptor beta chains listed below, sequenced in a study of cytomegalovirus exposure and HLA in healthy donors. Here immunoSEQ multiplex PCR was the method, and the copy in TCRdb shows in-frame clones only, minus some. The sample yields around 94,000 clones, about 95% seen once. Sample: PBMCs. These receptors were collected from a woman aged 18-29 years in good health and CMV-seronegative.

This rearrangement joins TRBV6-8 to TRBJ2-6; D gene ambiguous. Germline lookup yields CDR1 MNHGY and CDR2 SAAAGT. There are 16 residues in the CDR3. Trimming stripped 0 bases from V and 0 bases from J, with 6 bases between. CDR3 bases: TGTGCCAGCAGTTACTCGAGGAGCTCTGGGGCCAACGTCCTGACTTTC. Translation gives CASSYSRSSGANVLTF.

The rearrangement uses TRBV11-3 and TRBJ1-1; a weak D match, TRBD1 (6 bases). V lost 3 bases and J 5 bases, leaving 13 bases between the germline ends. Germline CDR1 is SGHNT and CDR2 is YENEEA. CDR3 size: 14 residues. DNA of the CDR3: TGTGCCAGCAGCTTGCCGGCAGGGGTTACTGAAGCTTTCTTT. Its protein is CASSLPAGVTEAFF.

The chain has TRBV9 and TRBJ1-1; TRBD1 might be the D (5 bases). Germline V gene lookup returns CDR1 SGDLS and CDR2 YYNGEE. This CDR3 has 14 residues. V shed 3 bases and J shed 0 bases, with 9 bases lying between them. The CDR3 DNA reads as TGTGCCAGCAGCGCCGACAGAATGAACACTGAAGCTTTCTTT. Its translation: CASSADRMNTEAFF.

The chain recombines TRBV1 with TRBJ1-5. TRBV1 is a documented pseudogene. There are 12 residues in the CDR3. This CDR3 reads CTSSQRGQPQHF. The DNA of the CDR3 is TGCACCAGCAGCCAGCGAGGACAGCCCCAGCATTTT.

The chain recombines TRBV9 with TRBJ2-7, with 11 bases lining up with TRBD1. Germline V gene data show CDR1 as SGDLS and CDR2 as YYNGEE. The CDR3 sequence is 17 residues long. The junction had 8 bases not matched to a gene; V was cut back by 0 bases and J by 3 bases. CDR3 DNA sequence: TGTGCCAGCAGCGTAGGGGAGACGGGACAGGGGGGCTACGAGCAGTACTTC. Its protein is CASSVGETGQGGYEQYF.

The CDR3 DNA is TGCGCCAGCAGCCACCTCCGGGAAGGGAACACTGAAGCTTTCTTT. Its translation: CASSHLREGNTEAFF. The chain recombines TRBV4-1 with TRBJ1-1; no clear D gene. The CDR3 totals 15 residues. Germline-derived CDR1 and CDR2 are MGHRA and YSYEKL. V was cut by 3 bases and J by 1 base, with 12 bases left in between.

This clone appeared once. J is TRBJ1-6 and V is TRBV7-2; weak D call: TRBD1 (6 bases). V shed 2 bases and J shed 5 bases, with 13 bases lying between them. The CDR3 totals 16 residues. Germline lookup yields CDR1 SGHTA and CDR2 FQGNSA. The CDR3 DNA sequence: TGTGCCAGCAGCTTAACCGGACAGCCACATAATTCACCCCTCCACTTT. Its protein is CASSLTGQPHNSPLHF.

This clone appeared a single time. This chain uses TRBV27 with TRBJ2-7, with TRBD2 matching over 12 bases. Germline CDR1 reads MNHEY; CDR2 reads SMNVEV (reference sequence). V lost 4 bases, J lost 6 bases, and 4 bases stayed unmatched. The CDR3 has 14 amino acids. CDR3 sequence reads: CASSSTSGSGEQYF. The CDR3 coding sequence is TGTGCCAGCAGTTCGACTAGCGGGAGCGGCGAGCAGTACTTC.

V is TRBV6-5 and J is TRBJ1-1; D ambiguous. The germline gives CDR1 MNHEY, CDR2 SVGAGI. The CDR3 contains 15 residues. The germline V and J ends were trimmed by 7 bases and 0 bases, with 15 bases remaining between them. The CDR3 bases are TGTGCCAGCATCCCTGCGGGCCGAATGAACACTGAAGCTTTCTTT. This sequence encodes CASIPAGRMNTEAFF.

The chain recombines TRBV5-1 with TRBJ2-7, with 7 bases identical to TRBD1. The CDR3 runs 13 residues. V lost 4 bases, J lost 4 bases, and 5 bases stayed unmatched. Germline V gene lookup returns CDR1 SGHRS and CDR2 YFSETQ. The CDR3 loop reads CASSASQGYEQYF. In DNA form, the CDR3 reads TGCGCCAGCAGCGCCTCACAGGGGTACGAGCAGTACTTC.

Written as DNA, the CDR3 is TGTGCCACTCAACAGGGGCCGGCCTACGAGCAGTACTTC. This translates into CATQQGPAYEQYF. The chain has TRBV10-3 and TRBJ2-7; 7 nucleotides line up with TRBD1. V dropped 10 bases and J dropped 2; count of bases not matched to a gene: 8. The CDR3 length is 13 residues. Looked up from germline, CDR1 is ENHRY and CDR2 is SYGVKD.

This chain connects TRBV7-4 to TRBJ2-5, with TRBD2 matching 14 bases. Germline CDR1 is SGHVT and CDR2 is SQSDAQ. The CDR3 loop spans 17 amino acids. V dropped 5 bases and J dropped 3; count of bases not matched to a gene: 8. In DNA form, the CDR3 reads TGTGCCAGCAGCCCCTGGACTAGCGGGGGGTCCAAAGAGACCCAGTACTTC. Encoded protein: CASSPWTSGGSKETQYF.

The gene calls are TRBV4-1 and TRBJ2-1, with D possibly matching TRBD1 (7 bases). The V gene lost 0 bases and the J gene lost 8 bases, with 17 bases spanning the gap. CDR3 length: 16 residues. Germline V gene data show CDR1 as MGHRA and CDR2 as YSYEKL. CDR3 DNA: TGCGCCAGCAGCCAAGACCGGGACTCCCAGGGGGATGAGCAGTTCTTC. Protein product: CASSQDRDSQGDEQFF.

The V call is TRBV20-1, the J call TRBJ2-1, with unresolved D. V was shortened by 6 bases and J by 8 bases, with 8 bases between the two germline ends. CDR1 is DFQATT and CDR2 is SNEGSKA in the germline V gene (reference sequence). This CDR3 region has 10 residues. The CDR3 protein is CSASVDEQFF. CDR3 DNA sequence: TGCAGTGCAAGCGTCGATGAGCAGTTCTTC.

The chain carries TRBV9 and TRBJ1-2; maybe TRBD1 (6 bases). CDR1 is SGDLS, CDR2 YYNGEE, per germline. There are 15 residues in the CDR3. The V end lost 1 base, the J end lost 4 bases, and 14 bases lay between the germline ends. The CDR3 is CASSVTFTGSYGYTF. In DNA, the CDR3 is TGTGCCAGCAGCGTAACTTTTACAGGGTCCTATGGCTACACCTTC.

CDR3 DNA: TGTGCCAGCAGTAGAGGAGCGGGGGGGCTTACCGGGGAGCTGTTTTTT. Translating it yields CASSRGAGGLTGELFF. V is TRBV27 and J is TRBJ2-2, with 10 nucleotides matching TRBD2. V was pared by 5 bases and J by 5 bases, with 8 bases of the junction left unmatched. The CDR3 runs 16 residues. Germline lookup yields CDR1 MNHEY and CDR2 SMNVEV (reference sequence).